One T cell receptor beta chain is described in this entry. The antigen remains unidentified. Germline CDR1 SQVTM, CDR2 ANQGSEA. Trimming left V 4 bases short and J 5 bases short, with 14 bases between. This CDR3 spans 13 amino acids. These data are taken from a study of shared clonotypes between healthy human individuals. Overall study findings and caveats: The low donor count limited represented genetic and exposure-history diversity. Exclusively blood specimens were collected; tissue repertoires likely differ.

Sequencing used immunoSEQ multiplex PCR; TCRdb keeps in-frame clones, though not all of them. Of 2 million to 2.5 million clones listed, just over 90% are singletons. Sample: naive CD4+ T cells from PBMCs. Subset specified: CD45RA+ positively selected. The chain joins TRBV29-1 to TRBJ2-5; D tentatively fits TRBD1 or TRBD2 (5 bases each). This sequence originates from a man between 18 and 29 years old in good health. Some clones in this sample may be carry-over from other donors' samples. The chain's CDR3 is CSVGGRGMETQYF. Here the CDR3 DNA reads TGCAGCGTTGGGGGGAGAGGGATGGAGACCCAGTACTTC.